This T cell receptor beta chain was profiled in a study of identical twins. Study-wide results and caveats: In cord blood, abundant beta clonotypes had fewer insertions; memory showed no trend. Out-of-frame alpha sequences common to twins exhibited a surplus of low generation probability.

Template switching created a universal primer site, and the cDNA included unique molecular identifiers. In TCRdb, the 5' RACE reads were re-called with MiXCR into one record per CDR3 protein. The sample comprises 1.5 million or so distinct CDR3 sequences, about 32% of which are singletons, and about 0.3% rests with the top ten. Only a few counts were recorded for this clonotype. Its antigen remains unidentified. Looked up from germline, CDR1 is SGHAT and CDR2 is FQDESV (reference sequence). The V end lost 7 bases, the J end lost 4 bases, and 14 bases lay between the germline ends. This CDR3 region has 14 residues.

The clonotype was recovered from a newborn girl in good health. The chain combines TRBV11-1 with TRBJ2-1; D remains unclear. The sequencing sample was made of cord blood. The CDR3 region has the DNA TGTGCCAGCAACCCCCTCACAGAATACAATGAGCAGTTCTTC. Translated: CASNPLTEYNEQFF.